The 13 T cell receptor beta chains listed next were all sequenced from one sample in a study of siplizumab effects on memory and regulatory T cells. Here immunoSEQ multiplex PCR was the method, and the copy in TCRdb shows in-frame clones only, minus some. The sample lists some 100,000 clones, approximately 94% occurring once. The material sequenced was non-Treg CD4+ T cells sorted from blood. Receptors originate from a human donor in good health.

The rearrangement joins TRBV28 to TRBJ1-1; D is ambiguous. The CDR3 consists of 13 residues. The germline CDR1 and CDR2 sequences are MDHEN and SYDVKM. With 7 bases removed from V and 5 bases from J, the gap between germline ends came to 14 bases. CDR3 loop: CASKGPLRTEAFF. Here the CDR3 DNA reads TGTGCCAGCAAAGGACCTCTCAGGACTGAAGCTTTCTTT.

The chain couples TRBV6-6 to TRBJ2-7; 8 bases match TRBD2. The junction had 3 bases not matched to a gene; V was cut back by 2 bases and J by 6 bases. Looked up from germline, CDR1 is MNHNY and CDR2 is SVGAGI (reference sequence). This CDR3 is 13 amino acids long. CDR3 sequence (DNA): TGTGCCAGCAGTTACGGGCGGGAGGCCGAGCAGTACTTC. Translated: CASSYGREAEQYF.

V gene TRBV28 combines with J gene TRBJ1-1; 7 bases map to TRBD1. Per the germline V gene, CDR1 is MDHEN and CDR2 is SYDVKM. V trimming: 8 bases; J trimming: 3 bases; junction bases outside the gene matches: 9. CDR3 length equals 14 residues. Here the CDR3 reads CASVEQGKYTEAFF. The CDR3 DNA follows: TGTGCCAGCGTCGAACAGGGGAAGTACACTGAAGCTTTCTTT.

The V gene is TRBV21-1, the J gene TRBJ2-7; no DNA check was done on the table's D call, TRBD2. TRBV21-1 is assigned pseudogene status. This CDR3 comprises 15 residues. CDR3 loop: CASSRMGLPSYEQYF. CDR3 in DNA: TGTGCCAGCAGCAGAATGGGACTGCCCTCCTACGAGCAGTACTTC.

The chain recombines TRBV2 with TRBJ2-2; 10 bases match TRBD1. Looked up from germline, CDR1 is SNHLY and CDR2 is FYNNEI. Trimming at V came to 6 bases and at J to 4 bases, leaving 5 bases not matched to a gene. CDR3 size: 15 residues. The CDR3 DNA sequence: TGTGCCAGCAGACCCGGGACAGGGGTCACCGGGGAGCTGTTTTTT. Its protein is CASRPGTGVTGELFF.

The CDR3 region has the DNA TGTGCCAGTAGTACCCGGACAGGGAAACACGCAAAGTACTTC. Its translation is CASSTRTGKHAKYF. This chain connects TRBV19 to TRBJ2-7; 8 positions agree with TRBD1. V trimming: 4 bases; J trimming: 11 bases; junction bases outside the gene matches: 13. The V gene's germline CDR1 is LNHDA and CDR2 SQIVND (reference sequence). The CDR3 is made up of 14 amino acids.

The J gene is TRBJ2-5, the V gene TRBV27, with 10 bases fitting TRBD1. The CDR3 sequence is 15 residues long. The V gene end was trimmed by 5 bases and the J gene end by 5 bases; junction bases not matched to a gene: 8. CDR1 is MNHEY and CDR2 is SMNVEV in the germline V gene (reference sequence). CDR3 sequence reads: CASSGQGGPWETQYF. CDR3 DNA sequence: TGTGCCAGCAGTGGACAGGGGGGCCCTTGGGAGACCCAGTACTTC.

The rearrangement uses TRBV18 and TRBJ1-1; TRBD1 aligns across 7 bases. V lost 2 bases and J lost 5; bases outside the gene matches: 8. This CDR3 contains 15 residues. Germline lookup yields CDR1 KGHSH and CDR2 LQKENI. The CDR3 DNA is TGTGCCAGCTCACCAGGCCGCACAGGGGTGACTGAAGCTTTCTTT. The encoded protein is CASSPGRTGVTEAFF.

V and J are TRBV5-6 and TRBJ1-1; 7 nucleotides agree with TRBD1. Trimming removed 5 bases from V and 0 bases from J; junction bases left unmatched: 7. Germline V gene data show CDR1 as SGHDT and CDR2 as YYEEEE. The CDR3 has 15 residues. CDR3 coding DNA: TGTGCCAGCAGTATACGAGGGGGCCTGAACACTGAAGCTTTCTTT. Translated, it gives CASSIRGGLNTEAFF.

The CDR3 is CASSRVTGTDTQYF. CDR3 sequence (DNA): TGTGCCAGCTCCCGCGTTACAGGGACAGATACGCAGTATTTT. The chain is built from TRBV18 and TRBJ2-3, with a tentative D call TRBD1 (6 bases). The germline gives CDR1 KGHSH, CDR2 LQKENI. Between the trimmed V and J ends, which lost 6 bases and 3 bases, there was a span of 13 bases. This CDR3 has 14 amino acids. Using reference TRBV18 and TRBJ2-3 for the parts outside the CDR3, the full variable domain is NAGVMQNPRHLVRRRGQEARLRCSPMKGHSHVYWYRQLPEEGLKFMVYLQKENIIDESGMPKERFSAEFPKEGPSILRIQQVVRGDSAAYFCASSRVTGTDTQYFGPGTRLTVL.

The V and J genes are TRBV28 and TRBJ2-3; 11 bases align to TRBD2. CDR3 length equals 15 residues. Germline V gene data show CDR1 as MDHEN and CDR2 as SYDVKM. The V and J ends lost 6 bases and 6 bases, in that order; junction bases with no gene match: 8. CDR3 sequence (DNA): TGTGCCAGCAGGTCGACTAGCGGGGCTCGGGATACGCAGTATTTT. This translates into CASRSTSGARDTQYF.

The CDR3 reads CASSLKVGTGGFDGNQPQHF. CDR3 in DNA: TGTGCCAGCAGTTTAAAGGTTGGGACAGGGGGTTTCGATGGCAATCAGCCCCAGCATTTT. This chain joins TRBV28 and TRBJ1-5, with 11 bases lining up with TRBD1. V shed 2 bases, J shed 2 bases, and the junction held 14 bases outside the gene matches. From germline, CDR1 is MDHEN and CDR2 SYDVKM. The CDR3 length is 20 residues. Full variable domain (remainder filled in from reference TRBV28 and TRBJ1-5): DVKVTQSSRYLVKRTGEKVFLECVQDMDHENMFWYRQDPGLGLRLIYFSYDVKMKEKGDIPEGYSVSREKKERFSLILESASTNQTSMYLCASSLKVGTGGFDGNQPQHFGDGTRLSIL.

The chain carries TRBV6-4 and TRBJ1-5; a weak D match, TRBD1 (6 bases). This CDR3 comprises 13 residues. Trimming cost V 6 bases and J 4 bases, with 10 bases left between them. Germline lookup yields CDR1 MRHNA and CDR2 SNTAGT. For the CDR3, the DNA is TGTGCCAGCAGAAACAGGGCTAATCAGCCCCAGCATTTT. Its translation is CASRNRANQPQHF.